Sequencing of this T cell receptor (beta chain) was carried out in a study of T cell responses to AZD1222 COVID-19 vaccine. Only in-frame clones appear in the TCRdb table, and some are missing; sequencing was by immunoSEQ multiplex PCR. Among over 60,000 clones, 88% were seen once, and the ten largest hold approximately 4.8%. Findings of the study overall: Regions left unmutated in variants are reportedly the target of nearly half of spike-specific TCRs. At study baseline, merely about 6 AZD1222 recipients were seropositive.

The CDR3 spans 14 residues. In germline, CDR1 is SEHNR, CDR2 FQNEAQ (reference sequence). V lost 6 bases, J lost 5 bases, and 7 bases stayed unmatched. Notes on this clone: The target antigen is unknown.

The rearrangement uses TRBV7-9 and TRBJ2-7; 10 bases agree with TRBD1. Here the sequenced sample was peripheral blood, taken 28 days after the second dose of the MenACWY control vaccine. This TCR was recovered from an adult who received the MenACWY meningococcal vaccine as a control. The CDR3 coding sequence is TGTGCCAGCAGGTCCGGGACAGGGGAGGACGAGCAGTACTTC. Its protein product is CASRSGTGEDEQYF. The full variable domain, rest sourced from reference TRBV7-9 and TRBJ2-7, is DTGVSQNPRHKITKRGQNVTFRCDPISEHNRLYWYRQTLGQGPEFLTYFQNEAQLEKSRLLSDRFSAERPKGSFSTLEIQRTEQGDSAMYLCASRSGTGEDEQYFGPGTRLTVT.